Ten or more counts support the clone carrying this T cell receptor beta chain. The antigen is undetermined. This sample is part of a study of CD8 T cells in ankylosing spondylitis. The CDR3 has 15 amino acids. CDR1 LGHDT and CDR2 YNNKEL come from the germline V gene (reference sequence). V lost 3 bases and J 0 bases, leaving 9 bases between the germline ends. Study-level findings and limits: What appeared characteristic of ankylosing spondylitis blood was a TCR beta motif of several highly homologous variants. The clones that were linked to disease were reported to be significantly enriched in matched synovial fluid samples from ankylosing spondylitis patients. Disease-associated clones were CD8+ and fairly uncommon in peripheral blood.

By quantitative 5'-RACE with molecular barcodes, the TCR beta libraries were made. TCRdb passed the 5' RACE reads through MiXCR, listing each CDR3 protein once. The sample yields 200,000 to 250,000 distinct CDR3 sequences, 15% to 20% seen once. This TCR was recovered from a male donor with ankylosing spondylitis. The V gene is TRBV3-1, the J gene TRBJ1-3; a weak D match, TRBD1 (6 bases). The sample was blood, either unsorted or a sorted T cell fraction (not recorded which). The CDR3 spells CASSQDSYSGNTIYF. For the CDR3, the DNA is TGTGCCAGCAGCCAGGACAGTTACTCTGGAAACACCATATATTTT.